This TCR beta chain was recorded in a study of response to subunit inactivated influenza vaccine. This clonotype has just a few counts. Trimming left V 4 bases short and J 1 base short, with 9 bases between. The CDR3 has 14 amino acids. The V gene's germline CDR1 is KGHDR and CDR2 SFDVKD. From the RT-PCR reads, TCRdb called clonotypes with MiXCR, one entry per CDR3 protein. This table has some 570,000 distinct CDR3 sequences, approximately 11% appearing once. The same data also contributed to another study, on T cells expressing NK-cell markers. This second study notes: It was by 5'RACE template switching with UMIs that TCR beta cDNA was made.

The starting material was PBMCs from blood, obtained on the day of vaccination. V gene TRBV24-1 combines with J gene TRBJ2-5; no clear D gene. The TCR sequence derives from a man aged 45-65 years who received an inactivated influenza vaccine. CDR3 sequence: CATSEVAGQETQYF. The CDR3 DNA follows: TGTGCCACCAGTGAAGTGGCAGGCCAAGAGACCCAGTACTTC.